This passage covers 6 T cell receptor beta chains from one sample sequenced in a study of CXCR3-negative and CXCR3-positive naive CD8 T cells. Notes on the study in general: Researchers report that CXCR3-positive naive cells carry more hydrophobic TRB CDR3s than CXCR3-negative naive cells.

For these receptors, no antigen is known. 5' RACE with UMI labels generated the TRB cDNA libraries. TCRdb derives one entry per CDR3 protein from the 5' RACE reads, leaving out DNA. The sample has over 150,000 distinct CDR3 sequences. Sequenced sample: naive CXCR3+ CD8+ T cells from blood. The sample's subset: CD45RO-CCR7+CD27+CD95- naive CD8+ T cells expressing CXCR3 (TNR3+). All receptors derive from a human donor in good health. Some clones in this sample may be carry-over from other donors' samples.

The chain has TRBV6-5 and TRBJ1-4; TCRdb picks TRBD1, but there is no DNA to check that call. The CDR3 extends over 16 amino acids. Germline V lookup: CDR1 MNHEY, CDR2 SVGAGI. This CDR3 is CASRPGEDSFDEKLFF.

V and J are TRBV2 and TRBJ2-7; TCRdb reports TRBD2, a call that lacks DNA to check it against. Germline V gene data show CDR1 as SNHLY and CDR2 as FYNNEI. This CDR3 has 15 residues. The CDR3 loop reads CASSGPFEDEYEQYF.

This CDR3 reads CASSQGGAWGVNTEAFF. This chain connects TRBV4-2 to TRBJ1-1; TCRdb's D gene call, TRBD1, goes unchecked for lack of DNA. Germline V gene sequence: CDR1 LGHNA, CDR2 YNFKEQ. There are 17 residues in the CDR3.

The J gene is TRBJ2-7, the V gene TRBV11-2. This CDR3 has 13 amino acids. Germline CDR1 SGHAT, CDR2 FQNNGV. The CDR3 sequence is CASSFLDSYEQYF.

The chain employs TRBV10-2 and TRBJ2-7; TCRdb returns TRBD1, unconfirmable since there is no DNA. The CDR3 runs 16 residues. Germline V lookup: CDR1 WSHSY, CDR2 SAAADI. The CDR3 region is CASSDPGGDTAYEQYF.

The CDR3 is CASSYGRRDQETQYF. The chain links TRBV11-2 to TRBJ2-5. The CDR3 has 15 residues. Germline V gene data show CDR1 as SGHAT and CDR2 as FQNNGV.